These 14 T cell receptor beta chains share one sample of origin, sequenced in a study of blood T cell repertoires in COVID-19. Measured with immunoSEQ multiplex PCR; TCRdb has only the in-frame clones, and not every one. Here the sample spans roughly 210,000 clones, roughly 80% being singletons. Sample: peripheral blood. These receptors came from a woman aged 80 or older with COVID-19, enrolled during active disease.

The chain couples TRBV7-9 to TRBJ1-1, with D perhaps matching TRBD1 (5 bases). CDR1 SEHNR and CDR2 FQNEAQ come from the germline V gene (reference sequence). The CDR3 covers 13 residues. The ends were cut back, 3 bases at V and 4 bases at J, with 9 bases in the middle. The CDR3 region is CASSLTGGTEAFF. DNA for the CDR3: TGTGCCAGCAGCTTGACGGGGGGCACTGAAGCTTTCTTT. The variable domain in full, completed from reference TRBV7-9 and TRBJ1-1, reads DTGVSQNPRHKITKRGQNVTFRCDPISEHNRLYWYRQTLGQGPEFLTYFQNEAQLEKSRLLSDRFSAERPKGSFSTLEIQRTEQGDSAMYLCASSLTGGTEAFFGQGTRLTVV.

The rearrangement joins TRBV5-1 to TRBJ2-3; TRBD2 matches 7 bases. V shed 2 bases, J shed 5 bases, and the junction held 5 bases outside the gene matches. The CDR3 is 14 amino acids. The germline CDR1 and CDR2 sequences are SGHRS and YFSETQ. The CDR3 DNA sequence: TGCGCCAGCAGCTTAAGGACTAGTGGAGATACGCAGTATTTT. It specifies CASSLRTSGDTQYF.

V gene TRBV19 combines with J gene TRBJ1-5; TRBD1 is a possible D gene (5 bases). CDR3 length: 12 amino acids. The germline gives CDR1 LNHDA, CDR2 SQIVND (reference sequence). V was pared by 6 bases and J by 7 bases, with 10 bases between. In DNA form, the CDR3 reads TGTGCCAGTAGCATTACAGGACAGCCCCAGCATTTT. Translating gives CASSITGQPQHF.

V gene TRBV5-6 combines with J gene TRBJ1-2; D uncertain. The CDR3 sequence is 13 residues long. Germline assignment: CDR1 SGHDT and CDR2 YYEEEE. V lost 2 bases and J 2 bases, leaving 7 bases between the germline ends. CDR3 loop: CASSFGENYGYTF. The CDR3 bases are TGTGCCAGCAGCTTCGGGGAGAACTATGGCTACACCTTC. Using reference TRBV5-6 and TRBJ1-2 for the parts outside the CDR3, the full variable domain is DAGVTQSPTHLIKTRGQQVTLRCSPKSGHDTVSWYQQALGQGPQFIFQYYEEEERQRGNFPDRFSGHQFPNYSSELNVNALLLGDSALYLCASSFGENYGYTFGSGTRLTVV.

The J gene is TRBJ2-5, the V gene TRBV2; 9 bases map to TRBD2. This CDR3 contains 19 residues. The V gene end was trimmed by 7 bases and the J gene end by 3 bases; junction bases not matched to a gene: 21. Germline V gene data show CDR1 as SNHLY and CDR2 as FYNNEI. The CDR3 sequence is CASKAPLVYASGVEETQYF. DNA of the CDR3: TGTGCCAGCAAGGCCCCGTTGGTTTACGCTAGCGGGGTAGAAGAGACCCAGTACTTC.

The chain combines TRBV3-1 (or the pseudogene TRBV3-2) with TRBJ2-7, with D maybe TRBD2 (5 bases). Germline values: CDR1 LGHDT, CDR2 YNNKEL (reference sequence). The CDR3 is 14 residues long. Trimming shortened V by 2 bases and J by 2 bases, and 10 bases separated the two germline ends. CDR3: CASSQRERAYEQYV. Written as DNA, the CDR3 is TGTGCCAGCAGCCAAAGGGAGCGCGCCTACGAGCAGTACGTC.

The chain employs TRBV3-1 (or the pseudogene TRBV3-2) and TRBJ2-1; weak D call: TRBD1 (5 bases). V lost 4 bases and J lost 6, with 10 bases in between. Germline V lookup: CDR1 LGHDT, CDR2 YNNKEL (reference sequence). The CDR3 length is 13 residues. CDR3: CASSPKGLNEQFF. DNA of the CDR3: TGTGCCAGCAGCCCCAAGGGGCTCAATGAGCAGTTCTTC.

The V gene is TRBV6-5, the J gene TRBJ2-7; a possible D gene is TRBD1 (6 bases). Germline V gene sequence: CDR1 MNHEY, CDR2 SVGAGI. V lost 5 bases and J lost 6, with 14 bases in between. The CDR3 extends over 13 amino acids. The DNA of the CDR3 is TGTGCCAGCAGTCCACAGGGTCGGGGCGAGCAGTACTTC. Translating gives CASSPQGRGEQYF.

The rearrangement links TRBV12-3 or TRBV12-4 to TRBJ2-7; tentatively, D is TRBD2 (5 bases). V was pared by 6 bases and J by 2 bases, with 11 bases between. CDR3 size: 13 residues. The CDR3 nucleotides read TGTGCCAGCAGAGGGAGCACTACCTACGAGCAGTACTTC. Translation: CASRGSTTYEQYF.

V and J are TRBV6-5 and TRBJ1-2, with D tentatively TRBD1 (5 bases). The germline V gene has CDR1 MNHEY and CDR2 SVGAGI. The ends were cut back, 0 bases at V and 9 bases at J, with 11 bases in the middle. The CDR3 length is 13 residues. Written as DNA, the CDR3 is TGTGCCAGCAGTTACTCGAGCGGGGGGAGCTACACCTTC. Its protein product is CASSYSSGGSYTF.

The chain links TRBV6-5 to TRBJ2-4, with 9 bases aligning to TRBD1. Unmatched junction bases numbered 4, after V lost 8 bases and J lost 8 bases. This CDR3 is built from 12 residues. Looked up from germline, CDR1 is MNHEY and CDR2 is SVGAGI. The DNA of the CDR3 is TGTGCCAGCGGACAGGGGCGTTACATTCAGTACTTC. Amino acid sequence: CASGQGRYIQYF.

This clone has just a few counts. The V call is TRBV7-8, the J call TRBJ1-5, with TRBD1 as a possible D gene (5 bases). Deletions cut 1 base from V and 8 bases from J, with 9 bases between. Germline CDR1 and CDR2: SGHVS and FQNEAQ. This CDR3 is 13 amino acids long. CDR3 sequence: CASSLERGKPQHF. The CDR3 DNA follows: TGTGCCAGCAGCTTAGAAAGGGGAAAGCCCCAGCATTTT.

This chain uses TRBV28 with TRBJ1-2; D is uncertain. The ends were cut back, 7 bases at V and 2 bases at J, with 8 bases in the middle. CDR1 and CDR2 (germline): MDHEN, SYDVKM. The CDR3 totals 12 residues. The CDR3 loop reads CASIEGNYGYTF. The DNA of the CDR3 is TGTGCCAGCATTGAGGGAAACTATGGCTACACCTTC.

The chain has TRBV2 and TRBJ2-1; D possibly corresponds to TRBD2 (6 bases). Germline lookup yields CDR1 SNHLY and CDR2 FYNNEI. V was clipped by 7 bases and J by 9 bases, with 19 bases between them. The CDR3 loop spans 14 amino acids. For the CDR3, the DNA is TGTGCCAGCAAGGGAGGTAGTGGGGTCGGTGAGCAGTTCTTC. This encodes CASKGGSGVGEQFF.